This T cell receptor (beta chain) emerged from a study of cytomegalovirus exposure and HLA in healthy donors. Overall study findings and caveats: Under in vitro conditions, a few CMV-associated chains were confirmed as specific for CMV antigens. Across all donors, roughly uniform sequencing depth was an assumption of the presence/absence analyses. A later analysis linked a missense DCLRE1C variant to TCR beta V- and J-gene trimming. TRBV6-2, TRBV6-3 and other indistinguishable V segments were excluded.

As concerns this clone: Its antigen is unidentified.

This CDR3 is 16 amino acids long. Germline V CDR1 and CDR2: MRHNA, SNTAGT. After removal of 4 bases from V and 1 base from J, the junction contained 7 bases not matched to a gene. The PCR employed 60 Vbeta primers together with 13 Jbeta primers. The data were produced by immunoSEQ multiplex PCR, yet TCRdb's version contains in-frame clones alone and is incomplete. The repertoire has about 120,000 clones, about 75% of them found once; the top ten carry 2.9%. This TCR came from a woman aged 35 to 49 in good health and CMV-seropositive. Sequencing was carried out using PBMCs. The chain uses TRBV6-4 and TRBJ2-1; the match to TRBD1 covers 7 bases. The CDR3 sequence is CASSAPDRASYNEQFF. The DNA for the CDR3 is TGTGCCAGCAGTGCCCCAGACAGGGCTTCCTACAATGAGCAGTTCTTC.